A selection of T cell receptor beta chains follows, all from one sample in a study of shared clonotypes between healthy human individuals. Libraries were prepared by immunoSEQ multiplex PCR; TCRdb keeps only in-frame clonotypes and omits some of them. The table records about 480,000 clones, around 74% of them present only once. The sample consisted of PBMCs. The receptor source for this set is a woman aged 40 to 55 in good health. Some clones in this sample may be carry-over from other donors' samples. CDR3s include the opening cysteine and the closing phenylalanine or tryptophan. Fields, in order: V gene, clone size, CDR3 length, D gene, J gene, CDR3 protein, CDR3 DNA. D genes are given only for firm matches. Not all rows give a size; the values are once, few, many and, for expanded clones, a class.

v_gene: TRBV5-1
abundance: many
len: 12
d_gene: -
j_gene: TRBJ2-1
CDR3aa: CASSLSRNEQFF
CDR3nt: TGCGCCAGCAGCTTGAGCCGCAATGAGCAGTTCTTC

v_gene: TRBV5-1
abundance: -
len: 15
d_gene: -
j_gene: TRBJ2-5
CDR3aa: CASSLGPGLGETQYF
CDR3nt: TGCGCCAGCAGCTTGGGGCCGGGGCTTGGAGAGACCCAGTACTTC

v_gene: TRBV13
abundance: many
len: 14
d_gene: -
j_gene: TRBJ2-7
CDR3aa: CASSLGVPSYEQYF
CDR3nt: TGTGCCAGCAGCCTGGGGGTCCCCTCCTACGAGCAGTACTTC

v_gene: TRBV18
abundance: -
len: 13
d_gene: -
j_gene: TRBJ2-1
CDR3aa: CASSPRGRNEQFF
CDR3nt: TGTGCCAGCTCACCCCGAGGCCGAAATGAGCAGTTCTTC

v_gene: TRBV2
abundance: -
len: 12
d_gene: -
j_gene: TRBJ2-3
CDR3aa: CASVWEADTQYF
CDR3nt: TGTGCCAGCGTCTGGGAGGCAGATACGCAGTATTTT

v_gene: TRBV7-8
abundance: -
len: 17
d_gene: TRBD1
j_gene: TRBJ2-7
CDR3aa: CASSHLPGQGRTYEQYF
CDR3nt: TGTGCCAGCAGCCATCTGCCCGGACAGGGGAGGACCTACGAGCAGTACTTC

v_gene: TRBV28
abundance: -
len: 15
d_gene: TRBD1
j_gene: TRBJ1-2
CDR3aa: CASSYGTGVNYGYTF
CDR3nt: TGTGCCAGCAGTTACGGGACAGGAGTTAACTATGGCTACACCTTC

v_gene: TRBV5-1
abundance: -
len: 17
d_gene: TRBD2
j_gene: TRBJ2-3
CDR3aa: CASSGMTSGKLTDTQYF
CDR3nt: TGCGCCAGCAGCGGGATGACTAGCGGGAAACTAACAGATACGCAGTATTTT

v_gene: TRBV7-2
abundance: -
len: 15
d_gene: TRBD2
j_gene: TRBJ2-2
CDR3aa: CASSLEGLDTGELFF
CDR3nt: TGTGCCAGCAGCTTAGAGGGACTAGACACCGGGGAGCTGTTTTTT

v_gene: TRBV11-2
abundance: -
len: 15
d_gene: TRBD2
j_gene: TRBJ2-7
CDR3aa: CASSFGSGRAYEQYF
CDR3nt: TGTGCCAGCAGCTTTGGTAGCGGGAGGGCCTACGAGCAGTACTTC

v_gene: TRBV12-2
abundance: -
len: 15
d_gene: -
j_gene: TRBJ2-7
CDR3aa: CASSFLRYSPYEQYF
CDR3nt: TGTGCCAGCAGTTTCCTCCGCTACTCACCCTACGAGCAGTACTTC

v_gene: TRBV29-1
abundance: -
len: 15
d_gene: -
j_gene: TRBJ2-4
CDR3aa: CSVEDLTGDLNIQYF
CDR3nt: TGCAGCGTTGAAGATCTCACGGGGGACTTAAACATTCAGTACTTC

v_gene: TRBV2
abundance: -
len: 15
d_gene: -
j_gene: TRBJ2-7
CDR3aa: CASSGEGGGSYEQYF
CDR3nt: TGTGCCAGCAGTGGGGAAGGAGGGGGCTCGTACGAGCAGTACTTC

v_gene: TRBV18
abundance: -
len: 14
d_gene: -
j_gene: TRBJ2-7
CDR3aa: CASSPSGAHDEQYF
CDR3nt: TGTGCCAGCTCACCATCGGGAGCCCACGACGAGCAGTACTTC

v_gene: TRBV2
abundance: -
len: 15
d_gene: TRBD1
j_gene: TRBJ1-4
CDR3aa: CASKTTGASNEKLFF
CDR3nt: TGTGCCAGCAAGACGACAGGGGCGTCTAATGAAAAACTGTTTTTT

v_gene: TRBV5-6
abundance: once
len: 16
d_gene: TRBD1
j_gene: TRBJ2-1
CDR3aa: CASSLTGQGGYNEQFF
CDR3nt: TGTGCCAGCAGCTTGACGGGACAGGGGGGATACAATGAGCAGTTCTTC

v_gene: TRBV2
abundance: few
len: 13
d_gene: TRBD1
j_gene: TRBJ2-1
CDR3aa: CASGRQGVTEQFF
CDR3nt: TGTGCCAGCGGTCGACAGGGGGTTACTGAGCAGTTCTTC

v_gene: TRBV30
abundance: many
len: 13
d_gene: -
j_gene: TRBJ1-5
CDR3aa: CAWTPGGHQPQHF
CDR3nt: TGTGCCTGGACCCCTGGGGGTCACCAGCCCCAGCATTTT

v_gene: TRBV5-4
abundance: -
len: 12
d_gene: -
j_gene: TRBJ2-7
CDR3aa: CASSFGPYEQYF
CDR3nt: TGTGCCAGCAGTTTTGGGCCCTACGAGCAGTACTTC

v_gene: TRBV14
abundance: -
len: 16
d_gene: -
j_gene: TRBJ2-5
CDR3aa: CASSQDRNRRAETQYF
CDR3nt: TGTGCCAGCAGCCAAGATCGGAACAGGAGGGCAGAGACCCAGTACTTC

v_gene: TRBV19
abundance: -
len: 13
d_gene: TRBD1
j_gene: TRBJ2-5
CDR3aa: CASSLGRGETQYF
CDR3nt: TGTGCCAGTAGTCTTGGCAGGGGGGAGACCCAGTACTTC

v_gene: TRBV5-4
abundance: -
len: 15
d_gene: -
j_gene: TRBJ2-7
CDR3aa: CASSQNRDVAYEQYF
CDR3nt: TGTGCCAGCAGCCAAAACCGGGACGTAGCCTACGAGCAGTACTTC

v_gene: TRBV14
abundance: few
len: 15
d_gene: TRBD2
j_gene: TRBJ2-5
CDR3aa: CASSQRLAGAETQYF
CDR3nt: TGTGCCAGCAGCCAAAGACTAGCGGGAGCCGAGACCCAGTACTTC

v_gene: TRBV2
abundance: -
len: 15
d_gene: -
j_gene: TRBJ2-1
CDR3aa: CASSERRGLYNEQFF
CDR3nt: TGTGCCAGCAGTGAACGGAGGGGGCTATACAATGAGCAGTTCTTC

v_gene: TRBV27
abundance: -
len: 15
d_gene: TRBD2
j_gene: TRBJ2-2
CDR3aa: CASSLFLAGTGELFF
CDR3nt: TGTGCCAGCAGTTTGTTTCTAGCGGGGACCGGGGAGCTGTTTTTT

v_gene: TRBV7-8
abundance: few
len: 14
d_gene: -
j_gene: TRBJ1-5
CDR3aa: CASSLRGSNQPQHF
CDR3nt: TGTGCCAGCAGCTTACGGGGGAGCAATCAGCCCCAGCATTTT

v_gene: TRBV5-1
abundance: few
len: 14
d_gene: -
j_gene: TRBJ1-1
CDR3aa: CASSLGHRNTEAFF
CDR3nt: TGCGCCAGCAGCTTGGGACACAGGAACACTGAAGCTTTCTTT

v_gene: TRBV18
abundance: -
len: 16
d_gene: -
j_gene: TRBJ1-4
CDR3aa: CASSPAATATNEKLFF
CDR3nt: TGTGCCAGCTCACCGGCCGCGACAGCAACTAATGAAAAACTGTTTTTT